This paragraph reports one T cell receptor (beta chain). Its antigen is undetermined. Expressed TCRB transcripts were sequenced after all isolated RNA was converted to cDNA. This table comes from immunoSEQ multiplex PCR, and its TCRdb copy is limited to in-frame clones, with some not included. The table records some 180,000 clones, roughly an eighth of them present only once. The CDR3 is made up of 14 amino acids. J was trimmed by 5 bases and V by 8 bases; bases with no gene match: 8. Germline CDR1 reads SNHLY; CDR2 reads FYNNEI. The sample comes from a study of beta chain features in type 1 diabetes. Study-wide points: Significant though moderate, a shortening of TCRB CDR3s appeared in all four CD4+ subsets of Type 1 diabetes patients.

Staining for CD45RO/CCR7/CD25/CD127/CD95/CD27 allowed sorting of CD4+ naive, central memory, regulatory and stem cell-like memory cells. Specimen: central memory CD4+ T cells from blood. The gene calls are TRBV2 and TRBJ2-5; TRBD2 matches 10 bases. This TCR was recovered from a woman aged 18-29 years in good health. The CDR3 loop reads CASGAGGVLETQYF. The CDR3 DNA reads TGTGCCAGCGGAGCGGGAGGGGTTCTCGAGACCCAGTACTTC.